This TCR beta chain was captured by sequencing in a study of T cell responses to AZD1222 COVID-19 vaccine. Points from the study as a whole: Nearly half of spike-specific TCRs reportedly target unmutated variant regions. Donors were largely white British and mainly female; clonal diversity was possibly underestimated.

Sequencing was performed with immunoSEQ multiplex PCR; in TCRdb, only in-frame clones are kept and a portion is missing. Of about 120,000 clones listed, approximately 90% are singletons. Note on this clone: Its antigen is undetermined.

Germline V gene lookup returns CDR1 LNHDA and CDR2 SQIVND (reference sequence). Trimming cost V 6 bases and J 0 bases, with 3 bases left between them. The CDR3 sequence is 12 residues long. J is TRBJ1-5 and V is TRBV19; no clear D gene. The receptor was isolated from an adult in good health. Sequencing used peripheral blood, obtained on day 0 of AZD1222 vaccination. The CDR3 DNA reads as TGTGCCAGTAGATCTAGCAATCAGCCCCAGCATTTT. Its translation is CASRSSNQPQHF. Full variable domain (missing parts from reference TRBV19 and TRBJ1-5): DGGITQSPKYLFRKEGQNVTLSCEQNLNHDAMYWYRQDPGQGLRLIYYSQIVNDFQKGDIAEGYSVSREKKESFPLTVTSAQKNPTAFYLCASRSSNQPQHFGDGTRLSIL.